This T cell receptor beta chain was captured in a study of T cells in Graves' hyperthyroidism and ophthalmopathy. Study background: Peripheral blood draws took place at initial diagnosis, ahead of any treatment.

The investigators amplified TCR beta CDR3 regions from RNA transcripts. The study used the HTBI primer set for a first-round RT-PCR of the TCR CDR3. One entry per CDR3 protein results from TCRdb running MiXCR on the multiplex PCR reads. The profile shows more than 500,000 distinct CDR3 sequences, about 14% of them singletons. Study findings and constraints: Clonotypes that were expanded in thyroid above 0.001 mostly appeared in blood too. A median about 6.5 months before onset, the model predicted ophthalmopathy. Stable hyperthyroidism was separated from ophthalmopathy by a model based on 13 V-J features.

CDR3 size: 15 residues. V was trimmed by 4 bases and J by 1 base, leaving 14 bases between them. Germline V gene sequence: CDR1 MNHEY, CDR2 SMNVEV (reference sequence). This clonotype was seen repeatedly, ten times or more. The target antigen is unknown. The sequencing input was blood. This TCR derives from a woman aged 40 to 49 with Graves' ophthalmopathy. V is TRBV27 and J is TRBJ2-7; the D gene is possibly TRBD2 (6 bases). The CDR3 reads CASSSSMTSSYEQYF. In nucleotides, the CDR3 is TGTGCCAGCAGTTCATCAATGACTAGTTCCTACGAGCAGTACTTC.